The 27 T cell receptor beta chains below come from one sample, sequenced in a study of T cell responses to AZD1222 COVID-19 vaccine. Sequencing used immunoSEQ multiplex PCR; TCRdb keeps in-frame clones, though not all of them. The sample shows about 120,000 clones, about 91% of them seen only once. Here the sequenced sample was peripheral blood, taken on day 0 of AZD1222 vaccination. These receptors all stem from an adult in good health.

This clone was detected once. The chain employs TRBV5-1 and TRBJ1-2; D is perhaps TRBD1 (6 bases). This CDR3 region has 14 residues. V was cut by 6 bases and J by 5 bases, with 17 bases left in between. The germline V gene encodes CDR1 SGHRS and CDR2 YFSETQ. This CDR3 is CASKGTPTDYGYTF. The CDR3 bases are TGCGCCAGCAAGGGGACACCAACAGATTATGGCTACACCTTC.

As DNA, the CDR3 is TGTGCCAGCAGCTCAACAGGGGCCGTAGGAAACACCATATATTTT. Translation gives CASSSTGAVGNTIYF. The V gene is TRBV3-1 (or the pseudogene TRBV3-2), the J gene TRBJ1-3; TRBD1 agrees at 7 bases. This CDR3 region has 15 residues. CDR1 LGHDT and CDR2 YNNKEL come from the germline V gene (reference sequence). The trim removed 5 bases at V and 4 bases at J, leaving 8 bases unmatched.

CDR3 DNA sequence: TGTGCCAGCAGCCAACCGGGACAGGGAGGAGAAAAACTGTTTTTT. Protein product: CASSQPGQGGEKLFF. The rearrangement joins TRBV3-1 (or the pseudogene TRBV3-2) to TRBJ1-4; 9 bases fit TRBD1. Germline CDR1 is LGHDT and CDR2 is YNNKEL (reference sequence). Unmatched junction bases numbered 6, after V lost 2 bases and J lost 8 bases. This CDR3 spans 15 amino acids.

The CDR3 DNA sequence: TGTGCCAGCACTACGGGGGGCGTCTATGGCTACACCTTC. This translates into CASTTGGVYGYTF. The chain is built from TRBV2 and TRBJ1-2; D perhaps matches TRBD1 (6 bases). Germline V gene data show CDR1 as SNHLY and CDR2 as FYNNEI. Deletions cut 7 bases from V and 4 bases from J, with 13 bases between. This CDR3 region has 13 residues. Full variable domain (rest looked up from reference TRBV2 and TRBJ1-2): EPEVTQTPSHQVTQMGQEVILRCVPISNHLYFYWYRQILGQKVEFLVSFYNNEISEKSEIFDDQFSVERPDGSNFTLKIRSTKLEDSAMYFCASTTGGVYGYTFGSGTRLTVV.

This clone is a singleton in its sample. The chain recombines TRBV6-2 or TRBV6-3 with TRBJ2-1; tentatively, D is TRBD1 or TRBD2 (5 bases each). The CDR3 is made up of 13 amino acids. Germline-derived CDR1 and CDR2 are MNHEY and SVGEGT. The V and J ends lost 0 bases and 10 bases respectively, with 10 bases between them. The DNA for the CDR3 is TGTGCCAGCAGTTACTCGATAGAGGGGGAGCAGTTCTTC. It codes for CASSYSIEGEQFF.

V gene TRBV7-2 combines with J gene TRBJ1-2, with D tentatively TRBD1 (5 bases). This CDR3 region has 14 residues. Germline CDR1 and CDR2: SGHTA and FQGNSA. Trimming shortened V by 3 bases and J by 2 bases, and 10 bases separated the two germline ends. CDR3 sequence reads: CASSFSGTNYGYTF. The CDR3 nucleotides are TGTGCCAGCAGCTTCAGCGGGACCAACTATGGCTACACCTTC.

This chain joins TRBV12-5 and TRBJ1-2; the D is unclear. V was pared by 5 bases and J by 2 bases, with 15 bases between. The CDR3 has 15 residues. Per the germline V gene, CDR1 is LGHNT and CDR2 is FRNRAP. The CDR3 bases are TGTGCTAGTGGTGACCCCGAGGGAGACAACTATGGCTACACCTTC. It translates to CASGDPEGDNYGYTF.

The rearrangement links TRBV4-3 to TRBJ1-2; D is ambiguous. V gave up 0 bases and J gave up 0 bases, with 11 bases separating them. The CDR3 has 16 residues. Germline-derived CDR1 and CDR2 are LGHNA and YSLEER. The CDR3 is CASSQDGRNSNYGYTF. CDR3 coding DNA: TGCGCCAGCAGCCAAGACGGACGGAACTCTAACTATGGCTACACCTTC.

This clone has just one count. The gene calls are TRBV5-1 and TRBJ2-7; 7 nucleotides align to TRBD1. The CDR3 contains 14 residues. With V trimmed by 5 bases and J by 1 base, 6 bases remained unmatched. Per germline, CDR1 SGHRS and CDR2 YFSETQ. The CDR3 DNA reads TGCGCCAGCAGGAGGGACAGTGGTTCCTACGAGCAGTACTTC. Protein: CASRRDSGSYEQYF.

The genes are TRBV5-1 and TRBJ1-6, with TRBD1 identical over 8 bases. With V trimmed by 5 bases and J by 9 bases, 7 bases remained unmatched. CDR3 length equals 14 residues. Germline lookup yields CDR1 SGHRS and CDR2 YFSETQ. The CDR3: CASRAGTGPSPLHF. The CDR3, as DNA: TGCGCCAGCAGGGCCGGGACAGGACCTTCACCCCTCCACTTT.

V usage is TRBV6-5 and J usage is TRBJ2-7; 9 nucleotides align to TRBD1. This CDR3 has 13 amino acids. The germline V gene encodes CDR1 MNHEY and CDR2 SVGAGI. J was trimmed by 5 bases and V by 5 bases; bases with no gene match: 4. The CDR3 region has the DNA TGTGCCAGCAGTAGACAGGGGGTCCACGAGCAGTACTTC. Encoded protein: CASSRQGVHEQYF.

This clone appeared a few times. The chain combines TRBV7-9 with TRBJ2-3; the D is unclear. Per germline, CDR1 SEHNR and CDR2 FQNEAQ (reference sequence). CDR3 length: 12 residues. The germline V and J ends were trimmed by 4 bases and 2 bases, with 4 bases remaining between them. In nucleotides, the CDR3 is TGTGCCAGCAGCTCCTCCACAGATACGCAGTATTTT. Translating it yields CASSSSTDTQYF.

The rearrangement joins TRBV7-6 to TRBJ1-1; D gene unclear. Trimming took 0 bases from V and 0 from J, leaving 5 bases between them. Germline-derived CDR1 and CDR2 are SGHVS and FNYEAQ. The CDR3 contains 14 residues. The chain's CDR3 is CASSLATVNTEAFF. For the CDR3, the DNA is TGTGCCAGCAGCTTAGCCACAGTGAACACTGAAGCTTTCTTT.

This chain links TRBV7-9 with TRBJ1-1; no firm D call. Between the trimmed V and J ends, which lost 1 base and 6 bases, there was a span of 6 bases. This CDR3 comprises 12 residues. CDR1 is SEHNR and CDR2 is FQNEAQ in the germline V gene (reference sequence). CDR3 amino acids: CASSLVVPEAFF. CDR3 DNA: TGTGCCAGCAGCTTAGTAGTCCCTGAAGCTTTCTTT.

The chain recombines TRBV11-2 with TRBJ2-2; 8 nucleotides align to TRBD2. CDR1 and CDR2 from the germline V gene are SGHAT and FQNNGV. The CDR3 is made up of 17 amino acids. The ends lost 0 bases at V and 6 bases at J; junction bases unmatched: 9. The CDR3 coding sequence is TGTGCCAGCAGCTTAGATCGGGGGGGAAGCAACGCCGGGGAGCTGTTTTTT. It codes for CASSLDRGGSNAGELFF.

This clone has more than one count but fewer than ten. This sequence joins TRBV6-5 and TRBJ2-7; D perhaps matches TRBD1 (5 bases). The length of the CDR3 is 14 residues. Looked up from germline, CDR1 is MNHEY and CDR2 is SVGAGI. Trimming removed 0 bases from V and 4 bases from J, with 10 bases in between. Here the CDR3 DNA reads TGTGCCAGCAGTTACTCGTCAGGGAAGTACGAGCAGTACTTC. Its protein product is CASSYSSGKYEQYF.

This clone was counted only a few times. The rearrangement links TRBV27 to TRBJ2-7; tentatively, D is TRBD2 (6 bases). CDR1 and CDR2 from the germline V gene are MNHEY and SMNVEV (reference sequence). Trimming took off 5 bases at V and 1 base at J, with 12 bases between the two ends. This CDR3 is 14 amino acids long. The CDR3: CASSPTLASYEQYF. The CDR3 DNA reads TGTGCCAGCAGTCCCACCCTAGCGTCCTACGAGCAGTACTTC.

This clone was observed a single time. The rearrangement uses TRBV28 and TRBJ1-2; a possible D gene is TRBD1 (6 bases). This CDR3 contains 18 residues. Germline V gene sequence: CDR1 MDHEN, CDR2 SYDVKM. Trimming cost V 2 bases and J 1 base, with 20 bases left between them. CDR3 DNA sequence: TGTGCCAGCAGTTTAGCCGACAGGCGGCTTAATCGTAACTATGGCTACACCTTC. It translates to CASSLADRRLNRNYGYTF.

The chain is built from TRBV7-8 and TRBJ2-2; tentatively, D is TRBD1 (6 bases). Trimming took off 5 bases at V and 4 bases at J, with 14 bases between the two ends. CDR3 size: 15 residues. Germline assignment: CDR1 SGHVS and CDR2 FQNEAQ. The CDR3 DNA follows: TGTGCCAGCAGCATAGGACAGAGCGGCACCGGGGAGCTGTTTTTT. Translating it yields CASSIGQSGTGELFF.

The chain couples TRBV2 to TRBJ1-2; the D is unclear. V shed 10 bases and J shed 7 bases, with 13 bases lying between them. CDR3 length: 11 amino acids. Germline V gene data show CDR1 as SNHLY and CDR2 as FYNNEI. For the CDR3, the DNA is TGTGCCACAACTGAGGGAGTTGGCTACACCTTC. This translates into CATTEGVGYTF.

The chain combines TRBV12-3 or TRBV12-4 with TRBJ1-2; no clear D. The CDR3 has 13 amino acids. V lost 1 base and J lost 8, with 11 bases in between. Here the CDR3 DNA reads TGTGCCAGCAGTTTAGATAGGTCTGGGGGCTACACCTTC. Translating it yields CASSLDRSGGYTF.

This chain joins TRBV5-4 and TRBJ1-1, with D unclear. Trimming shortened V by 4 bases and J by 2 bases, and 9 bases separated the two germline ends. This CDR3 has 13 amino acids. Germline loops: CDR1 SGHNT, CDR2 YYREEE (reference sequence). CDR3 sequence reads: CASSTRHNTEAFF. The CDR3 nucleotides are TGTGCCAGCAGCACCCGACACAACACTGAAGCTTTCTTT.

DNA for the CDR3: TGTGCCAGCAGCTTAGTCTCGGGGAGCACTGAAGCTTTCTTT. The encoded protein is CASSLVSGSTEAFF. V and J are TRBV11-2 and TRBJ1-1; no clear D. The CDR3 is 14 residues long. Per germline, CDR1 SGHAT and CDR2 FQNNGV. Trimming cost V 1 base and J 4 bases, with 10 bases left between them.

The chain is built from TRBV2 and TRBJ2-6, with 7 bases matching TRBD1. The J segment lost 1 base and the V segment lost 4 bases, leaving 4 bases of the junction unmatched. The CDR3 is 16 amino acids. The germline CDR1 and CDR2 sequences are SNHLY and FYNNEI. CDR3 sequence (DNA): TGTGCCAGCAGTGGACAGGGTAGTTCTGGGGCCAACGTCCTGACTTTC. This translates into CASSGQGSSGANVLTF.

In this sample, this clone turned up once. This chain's CDR3 is CASSLSNRGRYGYTF. DNA of the CDR3: TGTGCCAGCAGTTTATCCAACAGGGGGCGATATGGCTACACCTTC. The chain carries TRBV28 and TRBJ1-2; 9 bases match TRBD1. Germline lookup yields CDR1 MDHEN and CDR2 SYDVKM. CDR3 size: 15 residues. The ends lost 1 base at V and 5 bases at J; junction bases unmatched: 5.

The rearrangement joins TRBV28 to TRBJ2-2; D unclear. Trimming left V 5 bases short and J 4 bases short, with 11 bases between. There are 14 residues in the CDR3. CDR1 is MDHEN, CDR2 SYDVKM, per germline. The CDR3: CASSTALLTGELFF. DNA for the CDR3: TGTGCCAGCAGTACAGCCTTACTCACCGGGGAGCTGTTTTTT. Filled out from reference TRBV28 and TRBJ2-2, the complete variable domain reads DVKVTQSSRYLVKRTGEKVFLECVQDMDHENMFWYRQDPGLGLRLIYFSYDVKMKEKGDIPEGYSVSREKKERFSLILESASTNQTSMYLCASSTALLTGELFFGEGSRLTVL.

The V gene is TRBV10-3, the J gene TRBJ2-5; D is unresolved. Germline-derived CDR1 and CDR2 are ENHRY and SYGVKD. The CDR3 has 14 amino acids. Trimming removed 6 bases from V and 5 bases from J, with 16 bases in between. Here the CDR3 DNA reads TGTGCCATCAGCGAAGACTGGAATCCGGAGACCCAGTACTTC. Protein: CAISEDWNPETQYF.